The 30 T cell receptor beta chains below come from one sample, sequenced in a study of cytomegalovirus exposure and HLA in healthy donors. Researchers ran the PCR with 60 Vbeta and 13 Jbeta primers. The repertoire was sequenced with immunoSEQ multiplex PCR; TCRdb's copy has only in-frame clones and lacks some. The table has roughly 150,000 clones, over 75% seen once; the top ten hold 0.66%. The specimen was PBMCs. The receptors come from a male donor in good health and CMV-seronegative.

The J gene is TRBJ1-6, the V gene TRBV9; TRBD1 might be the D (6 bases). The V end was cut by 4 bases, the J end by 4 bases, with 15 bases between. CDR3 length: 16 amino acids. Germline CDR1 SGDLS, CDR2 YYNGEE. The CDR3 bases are TGTGCCAGCAGCTCCGAGGACAGTCCATATAATTCACCCCTCCACTTT. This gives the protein CASSSEDSPYNSPLHF.

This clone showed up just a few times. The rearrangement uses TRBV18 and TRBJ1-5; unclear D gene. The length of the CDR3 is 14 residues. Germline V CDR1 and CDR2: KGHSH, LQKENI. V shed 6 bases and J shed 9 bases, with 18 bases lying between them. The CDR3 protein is CASSPGGPVGPQHF. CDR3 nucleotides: TGTGCCAGCTCCCCGGGAGGGCCCGTCGGGCCCCAGCATTTT.

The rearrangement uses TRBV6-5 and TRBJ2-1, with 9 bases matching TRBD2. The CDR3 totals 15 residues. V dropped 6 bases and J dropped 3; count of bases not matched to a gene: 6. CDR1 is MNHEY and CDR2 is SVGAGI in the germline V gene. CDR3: CASSLSGGLYNEQFF. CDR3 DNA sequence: TGTGCCAGCAGCCTAAGCGGGGGGCTCTACAATGAGCAGTTCTTC.

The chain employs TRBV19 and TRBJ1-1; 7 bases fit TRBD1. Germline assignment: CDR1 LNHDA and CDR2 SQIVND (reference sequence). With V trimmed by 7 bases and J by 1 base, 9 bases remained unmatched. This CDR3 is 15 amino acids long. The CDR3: CASISEGARNTEAFF. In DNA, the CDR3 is TGTGCCAGTATTTCGGAGGGGGCTCGGAACACTGAAGCTTTCTTT.

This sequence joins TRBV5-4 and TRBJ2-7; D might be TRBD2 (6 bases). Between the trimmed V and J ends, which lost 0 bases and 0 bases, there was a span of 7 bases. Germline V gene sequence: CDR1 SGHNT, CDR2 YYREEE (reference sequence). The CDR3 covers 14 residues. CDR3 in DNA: TGTGCCAGCAGCTTGGGCGGGAACTCCTACGAGCAGTACTTC. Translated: CASSLGGNSYEQYF.

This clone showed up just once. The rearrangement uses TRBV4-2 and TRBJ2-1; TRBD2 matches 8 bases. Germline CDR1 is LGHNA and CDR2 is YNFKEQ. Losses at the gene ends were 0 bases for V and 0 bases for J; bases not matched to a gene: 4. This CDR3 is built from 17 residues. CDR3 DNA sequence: TGTGCCAGCAGCCAAGAACTGGGGACTAGCTCCTACAATGAGCAGTTCTTC. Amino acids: CASSQELGTSSYNEQFF.

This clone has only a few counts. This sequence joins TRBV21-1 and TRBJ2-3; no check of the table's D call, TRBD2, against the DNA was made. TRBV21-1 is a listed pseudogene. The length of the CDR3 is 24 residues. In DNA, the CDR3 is TGTGCCAGCAGCAAAAAATGGCTCCCCACGACGGCAAAACTAGCGGGAGGGCCTGGAGATACGCAGTATTTT. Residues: CASSKKWLPTTAKLAGGPGDTQYF.

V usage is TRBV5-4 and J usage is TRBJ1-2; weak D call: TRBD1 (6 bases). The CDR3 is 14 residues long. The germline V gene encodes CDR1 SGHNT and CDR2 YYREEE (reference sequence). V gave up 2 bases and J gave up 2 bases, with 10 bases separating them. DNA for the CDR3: TGTGCCAGCAGCTTAAACAGGGAGAACTATGGCTACACCTTC. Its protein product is CASSLNRENYGYTF.

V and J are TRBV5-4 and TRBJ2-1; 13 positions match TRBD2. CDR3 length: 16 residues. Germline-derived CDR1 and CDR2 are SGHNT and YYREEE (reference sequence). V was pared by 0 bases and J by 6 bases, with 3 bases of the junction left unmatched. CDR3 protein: CASSLGTSGGFNEQFF. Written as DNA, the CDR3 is TGTGCCAGCAGCTTGGGGACTAGCGGGGGATTCAATGAGCAGTTCTTC. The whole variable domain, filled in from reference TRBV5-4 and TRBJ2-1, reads ETGVTQSPTHLIKTRGQQVTLRCSSQSGHNTVSWYQQALGQGPQFIFQYYREEENGRGNFPPRFSGLQFPNYSSELNVNALELDDSALYLCASSLGTSGGFNEQFFGPGTRLTVL.

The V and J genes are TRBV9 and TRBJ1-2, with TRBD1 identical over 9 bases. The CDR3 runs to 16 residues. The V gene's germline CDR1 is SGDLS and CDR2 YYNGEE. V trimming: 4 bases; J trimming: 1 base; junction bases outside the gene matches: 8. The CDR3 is CASSPTGTGFNYGYTF. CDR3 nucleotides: TGTGCCAGCAGCCCCACCGGGACAGGGTTTAACTATGGCTACACCTTC.

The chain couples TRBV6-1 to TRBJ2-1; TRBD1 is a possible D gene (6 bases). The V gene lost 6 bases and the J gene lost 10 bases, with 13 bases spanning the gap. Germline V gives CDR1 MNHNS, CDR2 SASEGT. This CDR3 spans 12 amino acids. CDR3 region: CASSESGTEQFF. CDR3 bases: TGTGCCAGCAGCGAATCGGGGACAGAGCAGTTCTTC.

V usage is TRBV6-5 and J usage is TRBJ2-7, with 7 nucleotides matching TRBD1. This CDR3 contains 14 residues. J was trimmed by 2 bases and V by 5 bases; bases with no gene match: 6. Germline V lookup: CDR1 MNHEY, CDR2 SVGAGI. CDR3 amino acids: CASSQATGAYEQYF. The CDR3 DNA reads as TGTGCCAGCAGTCAGGCCACAGGGGCCTACGAGCAGTACTTC.

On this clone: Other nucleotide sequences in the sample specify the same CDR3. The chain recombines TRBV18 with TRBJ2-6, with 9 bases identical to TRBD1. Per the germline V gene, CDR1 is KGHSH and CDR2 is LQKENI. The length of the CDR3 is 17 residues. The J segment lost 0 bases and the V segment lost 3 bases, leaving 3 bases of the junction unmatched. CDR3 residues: CASSPGQGNSGANVLTF. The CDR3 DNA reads TGTGCCAGCTCACCTGGACAGGGGAACTCTGGGGCCAACGTCCTGACTTTC.

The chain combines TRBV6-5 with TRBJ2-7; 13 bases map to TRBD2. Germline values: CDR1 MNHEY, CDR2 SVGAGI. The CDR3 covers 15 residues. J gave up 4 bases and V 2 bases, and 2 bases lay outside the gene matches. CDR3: CASSYGTSGIYEQYF. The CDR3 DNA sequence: TGTGCCAGCAGTTACGGGACTAGCGGGATTTACGAGCAGTACTTC.

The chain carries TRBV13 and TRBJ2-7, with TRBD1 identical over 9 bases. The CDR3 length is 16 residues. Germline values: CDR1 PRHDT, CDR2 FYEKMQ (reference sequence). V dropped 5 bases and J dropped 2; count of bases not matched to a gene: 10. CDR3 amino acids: CASSPYPGTGPYEQYF. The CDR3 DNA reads TGTGCCAGCAGCCCGTACCCGGGGACAGGGCCCTACGAGCAGTACTTC.

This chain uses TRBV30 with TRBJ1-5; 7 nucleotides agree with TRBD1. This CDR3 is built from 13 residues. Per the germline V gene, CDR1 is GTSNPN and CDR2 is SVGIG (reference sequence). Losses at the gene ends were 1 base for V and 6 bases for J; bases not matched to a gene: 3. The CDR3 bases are TGTGCCTGGAGTGGAGGGGGCGGTCAGCCCCAGCATTTT. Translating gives CAWSGGGGQPQHF.

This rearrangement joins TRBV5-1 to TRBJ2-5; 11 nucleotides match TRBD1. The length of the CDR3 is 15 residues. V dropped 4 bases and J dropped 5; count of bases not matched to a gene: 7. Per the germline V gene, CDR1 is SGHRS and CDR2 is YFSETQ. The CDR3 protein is CASSGGQGAGETQYF. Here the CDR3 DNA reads TGCGCCAGCAGCGGAGGACAGGGGGCTGGGGAGACCCAGTACTTC.

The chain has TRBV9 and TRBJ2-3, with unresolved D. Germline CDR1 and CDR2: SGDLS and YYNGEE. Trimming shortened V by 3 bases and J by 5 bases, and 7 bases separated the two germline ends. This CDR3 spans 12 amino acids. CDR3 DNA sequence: TGTGCCAGCAGCGGGTCAGGAGATACGCAGTATTTT. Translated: CASSGSGDTQYF.

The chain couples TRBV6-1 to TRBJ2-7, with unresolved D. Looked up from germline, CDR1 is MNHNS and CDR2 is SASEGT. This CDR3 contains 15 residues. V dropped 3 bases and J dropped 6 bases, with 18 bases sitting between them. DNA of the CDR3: TGTGCCAGCAGTGATCTTGGTGCGGCCCTTCCCGAGCAGTACTTC. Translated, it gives CASSDLGAALPEQYF.

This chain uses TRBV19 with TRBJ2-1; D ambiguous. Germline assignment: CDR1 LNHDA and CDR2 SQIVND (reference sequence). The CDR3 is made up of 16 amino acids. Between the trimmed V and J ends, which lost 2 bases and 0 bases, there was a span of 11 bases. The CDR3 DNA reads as TGTGCCAGTAGTATAAGTAGCCTTCGCTCCTACAATGAGCAGTTCTTC. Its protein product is CASSISSLRSYNEQFF.

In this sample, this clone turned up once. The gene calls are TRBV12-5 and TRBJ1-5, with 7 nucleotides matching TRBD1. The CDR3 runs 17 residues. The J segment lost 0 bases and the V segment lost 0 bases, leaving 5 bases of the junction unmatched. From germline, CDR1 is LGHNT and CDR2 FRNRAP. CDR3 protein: CASGLVQGQNSNQPQHF. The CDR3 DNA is TGTGCTAGTGGTTTGGTACAGGGACAGAATAGCAATCAGCCCCAGCATTTT.

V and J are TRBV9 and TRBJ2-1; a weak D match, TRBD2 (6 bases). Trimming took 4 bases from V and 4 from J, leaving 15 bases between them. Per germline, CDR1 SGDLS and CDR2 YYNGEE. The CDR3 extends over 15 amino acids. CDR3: CASSPRLAQYNEQFF. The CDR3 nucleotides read TGTGCCAGCAGCCCCCGGCTAGCGCAATACAATGAGCAGTTCTTC.

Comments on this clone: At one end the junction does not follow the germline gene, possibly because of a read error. The CDR3 DNA reads TGTGTCAGCAGAAAGGGGCCCTCGCGGGGGGCCTTCGCGAACACCGGGGAGCTGTTTTTT. Its protein product is CVSRKGPSRGAFANTGELFF. The chain has TRBV5-4 and TRBJ2-2, with 8 bases lining up with TRBD2. Germline CDR1 reads SGHNT; CDR2 reads YYREEE (reference sequence). This CDR3 has 20 amino acids. Combining the CDR3 with reference TRBV5-4 and TRBJ2-2 gives the whole variable domain ETGVTQSPTHLIKTRGQQVTLRCSSQSGHNTVSWYQQALGQGPQFIFQYYREEENGRGNFPPRFSGLQFPNYSSELNVNALELDDSALYLCVSRKGPSRGAFANTGELFFGEGSRLTVL.

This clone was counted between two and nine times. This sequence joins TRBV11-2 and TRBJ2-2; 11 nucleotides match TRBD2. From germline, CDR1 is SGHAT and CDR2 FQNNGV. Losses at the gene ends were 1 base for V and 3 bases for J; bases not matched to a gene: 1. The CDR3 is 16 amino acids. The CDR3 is CASSLGLAGYTGELFF. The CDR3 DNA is TGTGCCAGCAGCTTAGGACTAGCGGGGTACACCGGGGAGCTGTTTTTT.

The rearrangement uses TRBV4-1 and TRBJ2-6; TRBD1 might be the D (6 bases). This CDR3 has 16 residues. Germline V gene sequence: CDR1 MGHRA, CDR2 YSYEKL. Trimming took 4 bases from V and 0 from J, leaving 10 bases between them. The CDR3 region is CASSPRTVSGANVLTF. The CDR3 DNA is TGCGCCAGCAGCCCTCGGACAGTCTCTGGGGCCAACGTCCTGACTTTC.

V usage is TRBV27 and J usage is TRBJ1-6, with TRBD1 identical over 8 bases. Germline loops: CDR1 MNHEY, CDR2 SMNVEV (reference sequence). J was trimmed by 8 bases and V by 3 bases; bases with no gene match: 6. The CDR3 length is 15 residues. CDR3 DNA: TGTGCCAGCAGTTTCATCCCACAGGGGGATTCACCCCTCCACTTT. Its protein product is CASSFIPQGDSPLHF.

The CDR3 coding sequence is TGTGCCTGGACTCCCGACTGGCCCAATTCACCCCTCCACTTT. Translated: CAWTPDWPNSPLHF. The V gene is TRBV30, the J gene TRBJ1-6; no clear D gene. Germline CDR1 and CDR2: GTSNPN and SVGIG (reference sequence). This CDR3 is built from 14 residues. With 4 bases removed from V and 7 bases from J, the gap between germline ends came to 14 bases.

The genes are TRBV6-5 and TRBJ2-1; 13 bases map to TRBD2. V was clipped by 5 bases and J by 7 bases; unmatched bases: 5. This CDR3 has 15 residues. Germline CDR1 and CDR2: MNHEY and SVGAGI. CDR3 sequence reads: CASSLGTSGVNEQFF. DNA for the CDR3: TGTGCCAGCAGTCTAGGGACTAGCGGGGTGAATGAGCAGTTCTTC.

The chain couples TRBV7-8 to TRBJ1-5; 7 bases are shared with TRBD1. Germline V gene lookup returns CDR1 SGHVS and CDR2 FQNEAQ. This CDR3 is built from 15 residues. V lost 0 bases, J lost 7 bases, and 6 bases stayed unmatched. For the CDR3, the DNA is TGTGCCAGCAGCTTAGCGACAGGGTGGGGCCAGCCCCAGCATTTT. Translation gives CASSLATGWGQPQHF.

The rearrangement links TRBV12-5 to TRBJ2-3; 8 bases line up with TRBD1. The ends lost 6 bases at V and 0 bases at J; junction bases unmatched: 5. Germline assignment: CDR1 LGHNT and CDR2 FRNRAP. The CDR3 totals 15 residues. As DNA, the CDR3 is TGTGCTAGTGGATCCGGGACAGGTAGCACAGATACGCAGTATTTT. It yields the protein CASGSGTGSTDTQYF.